This TCR beta chain was identified in a study of early T cells in non-severe SARS-CoV-2 infection. This clonotype was seen repeatedly, ten times or more. One entry per CDR3 protein results from TCRdb running MiXCR on the 5' RACE reads. The table lists about 66,000 distinct CDR3 sequences, less than 15% of them singletons. Germline loops: CDR1 SQVTM, CDR2 ANQGSEA. V was cut by 1 base and J by 7 bases, with 4 bases left in between. The CDR3 sequence is 10 residues long. The source material was whole blood. The rearrangement uses TRBV29-1 and TRBJ1-1; D unclear. The origin of this receptor is an adult who was a healthcare worker with PCR-confirmed SARS-CoV-2 infection or an uninfected control (not recorded which). This CDR3 is CSVEVNEAFF. CDR3 coding DNA: TGCAGCGTTGAAGTTAATGAAGCTTTCTTT.